The sequence of this TCR beta chain was determined in a study of T cells after yellow fever vaccination. Germline-derived CDR1 and CDR2 are SGDLS and YYNGEE. This CDR3 is built from 13 residues. V shed 0 bases and J 8 bases; nucleotides not matched to a gene: 4. Notes on the study in general: Of the clonotypes, a small share occurred in both CD4 and CD8 compartments. Weaker overall was a secondary response that nonetheless peaked faster, on day 5 versus 15. Re-detected after boosting: most primary clones, around 97% of CD4 and around 86% of CD8.

A remark on this clonotype: Its antigen is not known.

As TCR cDNA was made by 5'RACE template switching, a universal primer site and UMIs were added. TCRdb itself ran the 5' RACE reads through MiXCR, one entry per CDR3 protein. This repertoire shows 300,000 or so distinct CDR3 sequences, approximately 8% found once; its top ten account for roughly 15%. V usage is TRBV9 and J usage is TRBJ1-2, with 7 nucleotides matching TRBD1. Sequences were derived from PBMCs, sampled approximately 47 days after the first yellow fever vaccination. The sequence was obtained from a man aged 18 to 29 who received the YFV17D yellow fever vaccine. The CDR3 DNA is TGTGCCAGCAGCGTAGGGGGACAGTCGGGCTACACCTTC. It encodes CASSVGGQSGYTF. The full variable domain, with the rest looked up from reference TRBV9 and TRBJ1-2, is DSGVTQTPKHLITATGQRVTLRCSPRSGDLSVYWYQQSLDQGLQFLIQYYNGEERAKGNILERFSAQQFPDLHSELNLSSLELGDSALYFCASSVGGQSGYTFGSGTRLTVV.